This is a list of T cell receptor beta chains from one sample in a study of prognosis after radiotherapy for stage I lung cancer. TCRdb re-derived calls from the multiplex PCR reads in MiXCR, one entry per CDR3 protein. This table has 25,000 to 35,000 distinct CDR3 sequences, around 48% appearing once. The sequences come from PBMCs, collected before or after stereotactic body radiation therapy (not recorded which). The receptors shown here come from a donor over 45 with non-small cell lung cancer. Both conserved end residues are part of each CDR3. The D gene is left open where the match is weak. Size is omitted from some rows. Given values are once, few, many or a class for expanded clones.

TRBV18	many	TRBD1	TRBJ2-7	TGTGCCAGCTCACCGGGACAGGGGAACGGGGGTACTTTGCAGTACTTC	CASSPGQGNGGTLQYF
TRBV5-8	many	TRBD2	TRBJ2-7	TGTGCCAGCAGCTCTTCTAGCGGGGGGACCTACGAGCAGTACTTC	CASSSSSGGTYEQYF
TRBV2	.	.	TRBJ2-6	TGTGCCAGCAGTCCCCAGTGGCCCGAGGACGGGTCCAACGTCCTGACTTTC	CASSPQWPEDGSNVLTF
TRBV20-1	.	TRBD1	TRBJ2-7	TGCACTGCTAGGGATTCGGGACAGGGGTCTTACGAGCAGTACTTC	CTARDSGQGSYEQYF
TRBV30	.	TRBD1	TRBJ1-2	TGTGCCTGGAGGTATACAGGGGGCCTAGGTGGCTACACCTTC	CAWRYTGGLGGYTF
TRBV7-9	few	TRBD2	TRBJ2-1	TGTGCCAGCAGCTTATCAGTAGTTAGCGGGGGCGGAATCTTC	CASSLSVVSGGGIF
TRBV4-1	many	.	TRBJ2-3	TGCGCCAGCAGCCAAGGAAAGGGGAGCACAGATACGCAGTATTTT	CASSQGKGSTDTQYF
TRBV19	.	TRBD1	TRBJ1-5	TGTGCCAGTAGGTCCAGGACAGGAGAAAATCAGACCCAGCATTTT	CASRSRTGENQTQHF
TRBV24-1	many	TRBD1	TRBJ2-2	TGTGCCACGAAGGACAGGGAAAACACCGGGGAGCTGTTTTTT	CATKDRENTGELFF
TRBV20-1	medium-sized	.	TRBJ2-2	TGCAGTGCTCGACCCGGAGGGACCACCGGGGAGCTGTTTTTT	CSARPGGTTGELFF
TRBV3-1	medium-sized	.	TRBJ1-2	TGTGCCAGCAGCCAAGTTAAGGGCCGAGGCTACACCTTC	CASSQVKGRGYTF
TRBV6-1	many	TRBD1	TRBJ2-1	TGTGCCAGCAGGGACAGGGCCTACAATGAGCAGTTCTTC	CASRDRAYNEQFF
TRBV14	few	TRBD1	TRBJ2-5	TGTGCCAGCGGCGCCGGGACAGGGGCCGGGAGGTCCCAGTACTTC	CASGAGTGAGRSQYF
TRBV28	.	TRBD1	TRBJ1-5	TGTGCCAGCAGTTTGATACAGGGGTACTGTCAGCCCCAGCATTTT	CASSLIQGYCQPQHF
TRBV11-3	many	.	TRBJ2-1	TGTGCCAGCAGCGCGTCGCGAGGGGAATCCTACAATGAGCAGTTCTTC	CASSASRGESYNEQFF
TRBV6-2/TRBV6-3	.	TRBD1	TRBJ1-5	TGTGCCAGCAGTTACTGGACAGGGGGGAATCAGCCCCAGCATTTT	CASSYWTGGNQPQHF
TRBV12-3/TRBV12-4	many	TRBD2	TRBJ2-2	TGTGCCAGCAGGGGGACTAGCGGGAGAGGGACCGGGGAGCTGTTTTTT	CASRGTSGRGTGELFF
TRBV24-1	.	.	TRBJ2-2	TGTGCCACCAGGTCAGAGGAGGGAGGCACCGGGGAGCTGTTTTTT	CATRSEEGGTGELFF
TRBV5-8	.	.	TRBJ2-5	TGTGCCAGCAGCCTGGGTGGAGGCGAGGAAGAGACCCAGTACTTC	CASSLGGGEEETQYF
TRBV7-2	.	.	TRBJ1-6	TGTGCCAGCAGCTTAGGGGACTATTCACCCCTCCACTTT	CASSLGDYSPLHF
TRBV6-2/TRBV6-3	once	.	TRBJ2-2	TGTGCCAGCAGCGGCAGGGGTATGAACACCGGGGATCTGTTTTTT	CASSGRGMNTGDLFF
TRBV7-9	.	TRBD1	TRBJ2-1	TGTGCCAGCCCCGACAGGGGTTCCAATGAGCAGTTCTTC	CASPDRGSNEQFF
TRBV5-1	.	.	TRBJ2-3	TGCGCCAGCAGCTTGGGGGGGGACACAGATACGCAGTATTTT	CASSLGGDTDTQYF
TRBV24-1	.	.	TRBJ1-2	TGTGCCACCAGTGACCCGACACTATCCTATGGCTACACCTTC	CATSDPTLSYGYTF
TRBV2	many	.	TRBJ2-4	TGTGCCAGCAGTGAACGGGTAGGGAGAAACATTCAGTACTTC	CASSERVGRNIQYF
TRBV7-2	.	TRBD1	TRBJ2-2	TGTGCCAGCAGCCCTCAGGACAGGGTGACCGGTGATCTGTTTTTT	CASSPQDRVTGDLFF
TRBV6-1	.	TRBD1	TRBJ2-7	TGTGCCAGCAGACCGGGACAGGGTGCATTCTCCTACGTGCAGTACTTC	CASRPGQGAFSYVQYF
TRBV6-1	.	TRBD1	TRBJ1-1	TGTGCCAGCTTCCCCATCGAGACAGGGGGCACTGAAGCTTTCTTT	CASFPIETGGTEAFF
TRBV7-9	.	.	TRBJ2-7	TGTGCTAGCATCTTGGATTTAACCGGGACACGGACCTACGAGCAGTACTTC	CASILDLTGTRTYEQYF
TRBV18	many	.	TRBJ1-1	TGTGCCAGCTCACTTGGGGGGGGGCCCGAAACTGAAGCTTTCTTT	CASSLGGGPETEAFF
TRBV5-1	.	TRBD1	TRBJ1-1	TGCGCCAGCAGCTTGACAGGGGCCACTGAAGCTTTCTTT	CASSLTGATEAFF
TRBV6-2/TRBV6-3	.	TRBD2	TRBJ2-1	TGTGCCAGCAGTGACGGGAGGGCCGATGAGCAGTTCTTC	CASSDGRADEQFF
TRBV5-4	few	TRBD1	TRBJ2-5	TGTGCCAGCAGCCAACAGGGGGCCGAGGAGACCCAGTACTTC	CASSQQGAEETQYF
TRBV7-9	many	.	TRBJ1-2	TGTGCCAGCAGCGGACAGATTGGATTTAACTATGGCTACACCTTC	CASSGQIGFNYGYTF
TRBV27	medium-sized	.	TRBJ1-6	TGTGCCAGCAGCTTCGGCGCAGATTCACCCCTCCACTTT	CASSFGADSPLHF
TRBV7-8	.	TRBD1	TRBJ2-6	TGTGCCAGCAGCTCAAGGGACAGGGTTTTCTCTGGGGCCAACGTCCTGACTTTC	CASSSRDRVFSGANVLTF
TRBV19	medium-sized	.	TRBJ2-7	TGTGCCAGCGGCTGGGTAGCCCGCGAGCAGTACTTC	CASGWVAREQYF
TRBV7-2	.	.	TRBJ1-3	TGTGCCAGCAGCTTCAGGGTAGGCGCTGGAAACACCATATATTTT	CASSFRVGAGNTIYF
TRBV6-2/TRBV6-3	.	TRBD1	TRBJ1-5	TGTGCTAGCAGTTCCCAAGCAGGGGGCGCAGTCCAGCCCCAGCATTTT	CASSSQAGGAVQPQHF
TRBV7-2	many	TRBD2	TRBJ2-1	TGTGCCAGCAGCTTTAGCGGGGGGACCTACAATGAGCAGTTCTTC	CASSFSGGTYNEQFF
TRBV10-3	many	.	TRBJ1-1	TGTGCCATCAGTGAGTCGAGGGAGGGTGAAGCTTTCTTT	CAISESREGEAFF
TRBV25-1	.	.	TRBJ1-6	TGTGCCAGCAGTGAATCCGGGGGCTCCTATAATTCACCCCTCCACTTT	CASSESGGSYNSPLHF
TRBV5-5	many	.	TRBJ2-1	TGTGCCAGCAGTCCTAGGCTCCGGGAATCCTCCTACAATGAGCAGTTCTTC	CASSPRLRESSYNEQFF
TRBV7-9	.	.	TRBJ2-7	TGTGCCAGGAGCTACGACCCGCTGCGCGGGGACAACTACGAGCAGTACTTC	CARSYDPLRGDNYEQYF